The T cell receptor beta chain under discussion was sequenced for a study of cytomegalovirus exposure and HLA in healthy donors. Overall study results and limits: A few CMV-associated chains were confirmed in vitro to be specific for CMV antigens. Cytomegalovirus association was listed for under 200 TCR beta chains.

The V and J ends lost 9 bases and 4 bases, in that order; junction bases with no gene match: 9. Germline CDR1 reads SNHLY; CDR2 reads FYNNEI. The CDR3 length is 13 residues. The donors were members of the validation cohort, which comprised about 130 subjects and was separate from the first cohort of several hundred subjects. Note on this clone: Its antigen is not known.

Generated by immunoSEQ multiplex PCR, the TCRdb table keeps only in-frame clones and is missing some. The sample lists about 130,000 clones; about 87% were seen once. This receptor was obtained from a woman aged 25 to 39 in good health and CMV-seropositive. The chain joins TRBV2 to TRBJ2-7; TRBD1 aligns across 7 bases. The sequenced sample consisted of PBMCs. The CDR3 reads CASRRDRDYEQYF. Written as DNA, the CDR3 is TGTGCCAGTCGCCGGGACAGAGATTACGAGCAGTACTTC.